This TCR beta chain was obtained from a study of cytomegalovirus exposure and HLA in healthy donors listed by TCRdb under 2017. Concerning the study at large: According to an earlier analysis of a few hundred of the donors, about 180 million T cells yielded 120 million or so unique TCR beta sequences and 250 to 350 Gb of sequence data. Four or five DR-DQ haplotypes were handled as single units for association and clustering, since linkage in the cohort was strong. Class I and class II HLA loci were covered by the typing at four-digit resolution. All discovery cohort repertoires had been generated using a single sequencing platform. The genetic ancestry cluster associated with self-reported Caucasian donors included 81% of the 300 to 400 genotyped donors. Genome-wide SNP genotypes for about 65% of the 666 donors were used in a later genetic analysis, which treated that subset as a discovery cohort. A later analysis re-analyzed previously published TCR beta repertoires from several hundred donors and added high-resolution HLA genotyping to study TCR occurrence patterns. Alongside the repertoire data, information on donor age, sex, ethnicity and CMV serostatus was compiled. Typing coverage differed by locus: A, B, C, DRB1 and DQB1 were typed in roughly 620-630 donors, DQA1 in approximately 520, DPA1 in approximately 610, and DPB1 in just under 490. The study profiled the T cell repertoires of some 610 subjects by immunosequencing and related them to cytomegalovirus serostatus. In the later analysis, no new phenotypic data were used to find candidate immune exposures; instead, reliance was placed on TCR beta sequences and their occurrence across donors. The study combined high-throughput TCR immunosequencing, statistical association of individual TCRs with disease status, and machine learning to predict cytomegalovirus infection status. Around 330 gigabases of sequencing data and around 80 million unique TCR sequences made up an early release that covered nearly 650 HLA-typed donors. An earlier analysis of 587 of the donors used high-throughput TCR beta sequencing to judge whether each TCR beta V gene segment behaved as functional or pseudogenic. The study aimed to test whether cataloging public T cell receptors could reveal signatures of past pathogen exposure. Among a few hundred genotyped donors of the cohort, an average of about 240,000 unique TCR beta nucleotide sequences were sequenced per donor, about a sixth of them non-productive. A separate validation cohort of approximately 120 different subjects was used in addition to the roughly 670-subject first cohort. What the work shows at the level of the full study, not this receptor alone: While some public TCRs were present in many individuals, most TCR sequences turned up only very rarely across donors. An earlier analysis of approximately 500 of the donors showed that most TCR beta V segments appeared in productive rearrangements either about 87% or about 30% of the time, which broadly matched IMGT annotations. In the study, around 150 TCR beta chains were listed as associated with cytomegalovirus. In this cohort, only TCR beta chains were sequenced, and detectable features were limited by the absence of alpha or paired-chain data. Compared with equally common non-associated chains, HLA-associated TCR beta chains in a later analysis were more clonally expanded and had lower generation probabilities. Because counts were too low, some 17 rarely observed V segments, including chromosome 9 orphons, were excluded from the earlier analysis of around 590 of the donors. According to the authors, the approach could potentially be generalized to other disease states and immunological phenotypes. For the cohort, immune exposure information was limited to CMV serostatus. In both the original and validation cohorts, the classifier was reported to diagnose cytomegalovirus status with high specificity and sensitivity. In vitro tests confirmed that a few of the cytomegalovirus-associated TCR beta chains recognize cytomegalovirus antigens. A further reported finding was that TCR beta sequences accurately predicted the HLA-A and HLA-B alleles for most subjects in the first cohort. Correlated functional status among segregating V segments might reflect linkage disequilibrium, but an unknown experimental factor could not be ruled out. When HLA alleles, especially DR and DQ, strongly co-occurred, attributing TCR associations to individual alleles was difficult. According to a later analysis, TCR association rates differed among HLA loci, with DRB1 alleles showing the most associated TCRs and HLA-C alleles showing the fewest. In a later genetic analysis, fewer N-insertions in productive TCRs were reported among donors in an Asian-associated ancestry cluster than the approximately 710-donor mean. Most CMV-associated TCR beta chains appeared to be HLA-restricted in a later analysis, and the HLA associations seemed to be driven largely by CMV exposure. HLA typing was unavailable for some donors at each locus, so association tests used only the typed subset. Roughly uniform sequencing depth across donors was assumed in presence/absence analyses, although this assumption may not hold. V-gene and J-gene trimming of TCR beta chains was associated with a missense DCLRE1C variant in a later genetic analysis, and the association was replicated in an independent cohort. In a later analysis, about 17,000 TCR beta sequences were associated with specific HLA alleles at a false discovery rate of 0.05. Some IMGT-functional V segments, including TRBV6-2 and TRBV6-3, could not be told apart with the 87-base-pair reads, so those segments were excluded. Several of the top co-occurrence clusters appeared to be linked to parvovirus B19, influenza, CMV and Epstein-Barr virus, according to a later analysis. A cluster of highly shared sequence variants was judged likely to be a technical artifact of the sequencing pipeline.

The library was generated by the immunoSEQ multiplex PCR assay. The multiplex PCR relied on a mix of 60 forward primers for TCR Vbeta segments and 13 reverse primers for TCR Jbeta segments. The CDR3 region of rearranged TCR beta genes was amplified from genomic DNA with a multiplex PCR assay. On the Illumina HiSeq System, the amplified TCR beta libraries were sequenced as 87-base-pair reads. Concerning the study's data processing: Across the roughly 600 repertoires, a later analysis counted around 80 million unique TCR beta chains, 9 million to 14 million of which were shared by at least two donors. To remove PCR and sequencing errors, raw reads were error-corrected and collapsed into unique sequences using a nearest-neighbor algorithm that merged closely related sequences. To assign V, D and J gene segments, CDR3 sequences were aligned to IMGT reference sequences. For a sequence to be retained, a match of at least six nucleotides to both a V gene segment and a J gene segment was required. Rearrangements were called productive when the CDR3 lacked stop codons and stayed in frame with V and J; all others were non-productive. CDR3 was defined by IMGT convention, running from the second conserved V-encoded cysteine to the conserved J-encoded phenylalanine. The earlier analysis of some 540 of the donors excluded any sequence lacking an unambiguous match to a single V gene segment. An earlier analysis of over 450 of the donors classified V segments as functional when productive rearrangements were above 56.7% and as segregating when the standard deviation between donors was above 5%. A statistical classification framework was built to diagnose cytomegalovirus status from the catalog of TCR beta chain sequences. A later analysis assigned V and J genes by comparing TCR nucleotide sequences with IMGT/GENE-DB human TR gene sequences. Using the TCRdist pipeline, a later analysis assigned CDR3 sequences along with most-parsimonious VDJ recombination scenarios. In a later analysis, each TCR beta chain was defined by its CDR3 amino acid sequence together with its V-gene family, and reads lacking a unique V-gene family were excluded. To address suspected cross-contamination and a sequencing artifact, a later analysis removed 592 highly shared, low-generation-probability nucleotide sequences. A later analysis calculated a clonal expansion index for each public chain from normalized within-repertoire ranks of inferred template counts. In a later analysis, generation probabilities were computed using a VDJ recombination model fitted to out-of-frame rearrangements, and the results were checked against IGoR. A later analysis scored TCR-TCR, TCR-HLA and TCR-CMV co-occurrence with hypergeometric tests, applying a repertoire-size bias correction to TCR pairs. False discovery rates were estimated in a later analysis by permuting HLA or CMV assignments 20 times. In a later analysis, co-occurring TCRs were grouped with DBSCAN, and TCRdist sequence similarity was added when clustering was performed within HLA-allele-positive subsets. Repertoires with fewer than 30,000 or more than 120,000 public chains, plus five repertoires with anomalous nucleotide sharing, were excluded from co-occurrence clustering. This is the immuneACCESS table as TCRdb keeps it, with only in-frame sequences that have V and J called. A part of the clones is gone; compared with another copy, unresolved V genes explain less than half, and the rest is unexplained. V, J and clone size reflect that table, while D and trimming were determined from the DNA. Present in this sample are about 160,000 clones, 75% to 90% of which were seen just once. Roughly 1.9% of the sample lies in the top ten.

The CDR3 runs 13 residues from the cysteine to the phenylalanine. Here the CDR3 DNA is all that survives: 39 bases in frame from base 1. The germline V gene yields MNHNS for CDR1 and SASEGT for CDR2. The V end loses 6 bases and the J end loses 4 bases, and a stretch of 10 bases separates them. In regard to this clone: The antigen this receptor binds is unknown. No quality values exist for individual bases; no much larger clone is one base distant.

The cohort was made up of around 720 healthy bone marrow donors. At the time of sampling, every cohort member was nominally healthy, though immune exposures that went unrecorded were likely present. The donor tested CMV seronegative and was one of the 352 seronegative cohort members. Every donor gave a peripheral blood sample, and the peripheral blood mononuclear cells from that sample were used for TCR beta sequencing. The Qiagen DNeasy Blood Extraction Kit was used to extract genomic DNA from the blood cell samples. The TCR comes from a woman younger than 35 in good health and CMV-seronegative. The source material was PBMCs. This receptor chain uses TRBV6-1 and TRBJ1-5; TRBD1 is perhaps the D gene, given 6 matching bases. Read as DNA, the sequence is TGTGCCAGCAGCGGGACACGAAATCAGCCCCAGCATTTT. It encodes CASSGTRNQPQHF.